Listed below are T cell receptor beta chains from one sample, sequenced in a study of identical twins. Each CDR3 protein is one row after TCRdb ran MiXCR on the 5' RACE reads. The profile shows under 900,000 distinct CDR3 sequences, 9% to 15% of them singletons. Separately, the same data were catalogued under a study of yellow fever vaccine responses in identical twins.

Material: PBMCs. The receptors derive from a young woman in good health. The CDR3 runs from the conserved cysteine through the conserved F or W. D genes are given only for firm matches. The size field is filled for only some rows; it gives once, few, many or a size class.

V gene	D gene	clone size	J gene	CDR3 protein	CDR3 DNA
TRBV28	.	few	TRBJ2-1	CASTDLGLEQFF	TGTGCCAGCACCGACTTGGGTCTTGAGCAGTTCTTC
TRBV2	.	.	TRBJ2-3	CASSEGIWNTQYF	TGTGCCAGCAGTGAAGGGATTTGGAATACGCAGTATTTT
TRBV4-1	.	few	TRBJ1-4	CASSQAPDEKLFF	TGCGCCAGCAGCCAGGCCCCGGATGAAAAACTGTTTTTT
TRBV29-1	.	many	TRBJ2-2	CSVLITPPGPTASSGELFF	TGCAGCGTGCTTATAACTCCACCGGGACCCACAGCAAGTTCCGGGGAGCTGTTTTTT
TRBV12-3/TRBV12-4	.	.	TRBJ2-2	CASSFTLDVSGELFF	TGTGCCAGCAGTTTTACTCTCGACGTTTCCGGGGAGCTGTTTTTT
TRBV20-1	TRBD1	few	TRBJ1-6	CSAPGTGSPNSPLHF	TGCAGTGCACCCGGGACAGGGTCCCCTAATTCACCCCTCCACTTT
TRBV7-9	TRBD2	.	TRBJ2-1	CASSSLTSGSRDEQFF	TGTGCCAGCAGCTCCTTGACTAGCGGATCGCGGGATGAGCAGTTCTTC
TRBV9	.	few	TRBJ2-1	CASSVSPGTDYNEQFF	TGTGCCAGCAGCGTATCCCCCGGGACCGACTACAATGAGCAGTTCTTC
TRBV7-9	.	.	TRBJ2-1	CASSTLGRGYNEQFF	TGTGCCAGCAGCACGCTCGGCCGGGGTTACAATGAGCAGTTCTTC
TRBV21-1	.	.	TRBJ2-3	CASSKVGDTDTQYF	TGTGCCAGCAGCAAAGTCGGGGATACAGATACGCAGTATTTT
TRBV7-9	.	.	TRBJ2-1	CASNRDGGSYNEQFF	TGTGCCAGCAACAGGGATGGGGGCTCCTACAATGAGCAGTTCTTC
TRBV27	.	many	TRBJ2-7	CASSLSRGYEQYF	TGTGCCAGCAGCCTCAGTAGGGGCTACGAGCAGTACTTC
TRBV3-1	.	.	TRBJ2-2	CASSQDRGELFF	TGTGCCAGCAGCCAAGATCGGGGGGAGCTGTTTTTT
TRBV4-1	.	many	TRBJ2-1	CASSIREGWLGNEQFF	TGCGCCAGCAGCATCAGAGAGGGATGGTTGGGCAATGAGCAGTTCTTC
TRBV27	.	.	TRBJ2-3	CASSTPGTDTQYF	TGTGCCAGCAGTACCCCCGGCACAGATACGCAGTATTTT
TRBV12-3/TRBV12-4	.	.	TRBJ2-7	CASSPDYEGYEQYF	TGTGCCAGCAGCCCTGATTACGAGGGCTACGAGCAGTACTTC
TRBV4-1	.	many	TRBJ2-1	CASSQEVGAVTNEQFF	TGCGCCAGCAGCCAAGAGGTGGGGGCGGTCACGAATGAGCAGTTCTTC
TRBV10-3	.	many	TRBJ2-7	CAISERSGRSYEQYF	TGTGCCATCAGTGAGAGGAGCGGGCGTTCCTACGAGCAGTACTTC
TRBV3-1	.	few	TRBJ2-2	CASSQDAGLRTGELFF	TGTGCCAGCAGCCAAGATGCTGGGCTTCGCACCGGGGAGCTGTTTTTT
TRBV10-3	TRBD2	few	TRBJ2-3	CAISWGTTGASSTDTQYF	TGTGCCATCAGTTGGGGGACTACCGGAGCTTCTAGCACAGATACGCAGTATTTT
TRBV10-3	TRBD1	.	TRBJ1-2	CAISELNKGAQGYTF	TGTGCCATCAGTGAGCTGAACAAGGGGGCACAGGGCTACACCTTC
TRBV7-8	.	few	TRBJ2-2	CASSPNGYSPTGELFF	TGTGCCAGCAGCCCCAATGGGTACAGCCCCACCGGGGAGCTGTTTTTT
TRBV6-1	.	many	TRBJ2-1	CASSRGGTSYNEQFF	TGTGCCAGCAGCCGTGGGGGGACAAGCTACAATGAGCAGTTCTTC
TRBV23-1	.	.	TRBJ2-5	CASSQTSCQETQYF	TGCGCCAGCAGTCAAACTAGCTGCCAAGAGACCCAGTACTTC
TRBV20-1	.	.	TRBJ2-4	CSARGPEDIQYF	TGCAGTGCTAGGGGGCCTGAGGACATTCAGTACTTC
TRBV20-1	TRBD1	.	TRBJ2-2	CSASLTGTVNTGELFF	TGCAGTGCATCATTAACCGGGACAGTGAACACCGGGGAGCTGTTTTTT
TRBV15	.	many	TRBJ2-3	CATSRTDTQYF	TGTGCCACCAGCAGGACAGATACGCAGTATTTT
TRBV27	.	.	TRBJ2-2	CASSISRTGELFF	TGTGCCAGCAGTATAAGTCGCACCGGGGAGCTGTTTTTT
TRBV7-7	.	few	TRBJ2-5	CASSPDWQETQYF	TGTGCCAGCAGCCCGGACTGGCAAGAGACCCAGTACTTC
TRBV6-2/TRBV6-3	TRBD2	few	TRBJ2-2	CASRILAGDTGELFF	TGTGCCAGCAGGATACTAGCGGGGGACACCGGGGAGCTGTTTTTT
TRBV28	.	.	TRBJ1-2	CASSLAASYGYTF	TGTGCCAGCAGTTTGGCAGCAAGCTATGGCTACACCTTC
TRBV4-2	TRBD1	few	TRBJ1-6	CASSQEGQGFSPLHF	TGTGCCAGCAGCCAAGAAGGACAGGGGTTCTCACCCCTCCACTTT
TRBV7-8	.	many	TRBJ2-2	CASSFLRGELFF	TGTGCCAGCAGCTTTTTAAGAGGGGAGCTGTTTTTT
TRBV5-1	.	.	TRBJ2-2	CASSSKATTGELFF	TGCGCCAGCAGCTCCAAGGCGACCACCGGGGAGCTGTTTTTT
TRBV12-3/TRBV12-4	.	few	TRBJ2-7	CASSLTLYEQYF	TGTGCCAGCAGTTTAACTCTCTACGAGCAGTACTTC
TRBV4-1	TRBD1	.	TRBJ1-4	CASSQEQGAIEKLFF	TGCGCCAGCAGCCAAGAACAGGGGGCGATCGAAAAACTGTTTTTT
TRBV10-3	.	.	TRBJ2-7	CAIRQTESREQYF	TGTGCCATCAGACAGACAGAATCGAGGGAGCAGTACTTC
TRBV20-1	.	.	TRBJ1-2	CSVHTGNYGYTF	TGCAGTGTTCATACAGGGAACTATGGCTACACCTTC
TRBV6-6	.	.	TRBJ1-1	CASSYERLEAFF	TGTGCCAGCAGTTATGAAAGGCTGGAAGCTTTCTTT
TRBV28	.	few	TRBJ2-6	CASGSGHRSGANVLTF	TGTGCCAGCGGGAGTGGACATCGCTCTGGGGCCAACGTCCTGACTTTC